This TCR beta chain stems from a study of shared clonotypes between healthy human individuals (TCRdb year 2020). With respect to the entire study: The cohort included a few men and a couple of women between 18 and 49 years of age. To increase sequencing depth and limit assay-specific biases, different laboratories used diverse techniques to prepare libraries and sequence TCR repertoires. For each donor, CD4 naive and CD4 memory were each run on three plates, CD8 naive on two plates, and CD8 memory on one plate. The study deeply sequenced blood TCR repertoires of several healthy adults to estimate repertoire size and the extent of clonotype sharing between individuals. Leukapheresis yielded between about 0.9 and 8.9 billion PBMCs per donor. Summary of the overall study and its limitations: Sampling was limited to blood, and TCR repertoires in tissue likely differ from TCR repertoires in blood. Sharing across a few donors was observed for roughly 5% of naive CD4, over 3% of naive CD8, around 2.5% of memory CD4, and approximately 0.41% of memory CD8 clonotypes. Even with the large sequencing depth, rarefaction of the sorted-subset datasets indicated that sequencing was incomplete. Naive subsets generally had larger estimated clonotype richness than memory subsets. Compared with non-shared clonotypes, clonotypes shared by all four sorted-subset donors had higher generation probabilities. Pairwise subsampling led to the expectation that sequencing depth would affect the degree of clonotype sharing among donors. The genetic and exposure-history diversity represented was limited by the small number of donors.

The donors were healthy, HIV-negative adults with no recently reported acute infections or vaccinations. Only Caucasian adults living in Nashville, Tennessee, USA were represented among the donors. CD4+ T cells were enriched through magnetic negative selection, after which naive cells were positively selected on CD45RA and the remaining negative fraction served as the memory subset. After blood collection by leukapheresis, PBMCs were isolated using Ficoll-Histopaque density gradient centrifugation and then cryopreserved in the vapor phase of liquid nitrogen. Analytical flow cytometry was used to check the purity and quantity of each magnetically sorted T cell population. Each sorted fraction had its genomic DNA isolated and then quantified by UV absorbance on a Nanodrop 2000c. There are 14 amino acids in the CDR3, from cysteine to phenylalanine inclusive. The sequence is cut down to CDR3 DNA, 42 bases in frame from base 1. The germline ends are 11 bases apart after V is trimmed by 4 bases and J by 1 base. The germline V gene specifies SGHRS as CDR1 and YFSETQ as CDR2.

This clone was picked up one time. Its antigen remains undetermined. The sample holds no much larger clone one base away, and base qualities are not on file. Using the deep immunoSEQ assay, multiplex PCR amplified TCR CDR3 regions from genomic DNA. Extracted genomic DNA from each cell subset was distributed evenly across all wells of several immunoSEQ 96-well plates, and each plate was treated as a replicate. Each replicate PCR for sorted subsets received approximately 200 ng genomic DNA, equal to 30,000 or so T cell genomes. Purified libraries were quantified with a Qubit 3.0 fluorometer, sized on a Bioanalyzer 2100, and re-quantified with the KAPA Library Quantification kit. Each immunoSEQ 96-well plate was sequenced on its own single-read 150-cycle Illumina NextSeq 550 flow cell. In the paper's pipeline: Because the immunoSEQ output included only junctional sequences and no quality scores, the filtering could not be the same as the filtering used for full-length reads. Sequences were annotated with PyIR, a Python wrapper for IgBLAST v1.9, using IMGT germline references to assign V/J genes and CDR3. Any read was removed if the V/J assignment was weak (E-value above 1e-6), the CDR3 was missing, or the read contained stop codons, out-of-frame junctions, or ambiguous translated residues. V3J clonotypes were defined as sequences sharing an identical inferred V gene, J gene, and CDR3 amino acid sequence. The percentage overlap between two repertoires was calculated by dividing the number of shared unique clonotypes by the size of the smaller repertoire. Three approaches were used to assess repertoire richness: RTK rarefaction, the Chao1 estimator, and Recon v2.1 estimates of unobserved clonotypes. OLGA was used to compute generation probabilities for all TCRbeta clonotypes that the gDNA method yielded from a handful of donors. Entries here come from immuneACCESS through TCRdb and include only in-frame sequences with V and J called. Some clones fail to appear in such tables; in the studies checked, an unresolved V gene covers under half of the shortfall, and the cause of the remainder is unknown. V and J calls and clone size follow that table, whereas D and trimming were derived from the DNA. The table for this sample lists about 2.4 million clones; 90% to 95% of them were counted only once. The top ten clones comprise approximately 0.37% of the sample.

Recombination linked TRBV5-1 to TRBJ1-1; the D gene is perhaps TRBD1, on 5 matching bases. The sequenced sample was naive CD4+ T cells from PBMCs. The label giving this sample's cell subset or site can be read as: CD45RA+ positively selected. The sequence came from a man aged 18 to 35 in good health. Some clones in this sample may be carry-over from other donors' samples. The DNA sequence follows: TGCGCCAGCAGCGAGGGACCTCCGAACACTGAAGCTTTCTTT. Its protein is CASSEGPPNTEAFF.